This note documents a single T cell receptor (beta chain) sequence. This clonotype was detected only a few times. Its binding antigen is unknown. Per-nucleotide qualities are absent, and no much larger clonotype sits a single base away. These data originate in a study of type 1 and type 2 diabetes patients (dated by TCRdb to 2016 to 2018). At the level of the whole study: Recruited in China, the cohort was made up of fewer than 10 type 1 diabetes patients, a few type 2 diabetes patients and about 6 nondiabetic controls. Throughout the study, CD4 or CD8 MicroBeads on MACS columns were used to positively select CD4+ and CD8+ T cells from PBMCs. A total of over 15 million paired-end reads were generated across the whole study. The study used high-throughput sequencing to profile TCRbeta repertoires and compare individuals with type 1 diabetes, type 2 diabetes and no diabetes. Type 2 diabetes patients served as a disease comparison group for the type 1 diabetes patients. V gene usage was similar between 20-cycle and approximately 23-cycle amplification, suggesting similar primer efficiencies and random PCR bias. TCRbeta libraries were sequenced paired-end on Illumina HiSeq 2000 or MiSeq instruments.

Sequencing relied on an Illumina MiSeq. Genomic DNA from sorted T cell subsets served as template for TCRbeta CDR3 amplification. The TCRbeta CDR3 region was amplified by multiplex PCR using 30 forward and 13 reverse primers. AMPure XP beads were used to purify the PCR products, after which a second approximately 25-cycle PCR added indices and adaptors. Before sequencing, libraries were gel-purified with the QIAquick Gel Extraction Kit. The original pipeline was this. FLASH was used to merge paired-end reads, and IgBLAST was used to align the merged reads to IMGT V, D and J germline references. Reads with below 70% alignment identity to germline references were discarded, and roughly 12,000,000 reads were retained study-wide. CDR3 boundaries, reading frame and productivity were assigned according to IMGT definitions. Highly-expanded clones were defined as clones at or above 1% of reads, and diversity was measured by normalized Shannon entropy. Unpaired two-tailed t-tests were used to test for differences in Shannon entropy between groups. TCRdb trimmed the raw reads at Q25, called clones with MiXCR and kept productive beta chains. Every entry covers one CDR3 protein and lists the most common genes and DNA from its rows. These V and J calls are TCRdb output, not the study's own analysis. For this sample there are more than 250,000 distinct CDR3 sequences; more than 45% appear just once. The biggest ten clones account for roughly an eighth of the sample.

The investigation overall reported the following: In both CD4+ and CD8+ T cells, type 2 diabetes repertoires were highly diverse, with diversity significantly greater than that of type 1 diabetes repertoires. Study groups were not matched for age and gender, which possibly biased interpretation. Highly correlated V and J gene usage patterns were observed for type 2 diabetes and control samples, with an average of roughly 0.97 between samples. Because only a limited number of T2D and control samples were sequenced, some T1D-only HECs might also be present in more T2D or control samples. Type 2 diabetes patients had few highly-expanded CD4+ clones (median one), and those clones made up a median around 4% of reads.

All diabetic patients met standard classification criteria for type 1 or type 2 diabetes, with glucose and C-peptide assessed by WHO-recommended methods. Donors with other autoimmune diseases or infections within the previous four weeks were excluded from participation. Ten milliliters of peripheral blood were collected from each participant. PBMCs were isolated with LymphoPrep density separation. The CDR3 starts with the cysteine, ends with the phenylalanine, and has 15 residues. Here the CDR3 DNA is all that survives: 45 bases in frame from base 1. Taken from the germline V gene (reference sequence), the CDR1 and CDR2 loops are DFQATT and SNEGSKA. Germline trimming: 6 bases from V, 3 bases from J; junction bases outside gene matches: 11.

Recombination joined TRBV20-1 with TRBJ2-7, and 10 bases in between align with TRBD1. The source is a man aged 18 to 30 with type 2 diabetes. The sequenced material came from peripheral blood mononuclear cells (PBMCs). Here the CDR3 is given as CSAQPGTGEGYEQYF. The DNA is as follows: TGCAGTGCCCAACCTGGGACAGGGGAAGGCTACGAGCAGTACTTC.